This T cell receptor (beta chain) was sequenced during a study of cytomegalovirus exposure and HLA in healthy donors. Study-wide findings and caveats: Reportedly, fewer N-insertions than the approximately 690-donor mean appeared in an Asian-associated ancestry cluster in a later analysis. Previous analysis showed most TCR beta V segments were productive about 90% or about 30% of the time.

The PCR made use of 60 Vbeta and 13 Jbeta primers. Clones were read by immunoSEQ multiplex PCR, and TCRdb kept only the in-frame ones, dropping some. The sample contains around 170,000 clones, 70% to 85% of which appear only once. Turning to this clone: What it binds is unknown.

The donors (healthy individuals) were bone marrow donors. The sequencing sample was made of PBMCs. This receptor was taken from a man younger than 30 in good health and CMV-seronegative.

The CDR3 loop reads CASSPKSGGGYYGYTF. The CDR3 DNA is TGTGCCAGCTCACCGAAGTCAGGGGGCGGATACTATGGCTACACCTTC. The J gene is TRBJ1-2, the V gene TRBV18, with 8 positions matching TRBD1. The CDR3 runs 16 residues. Germline V gene lookup returns CDR1 KGHSH and CDR2 LQKENI. V lost 3 bases and J lost 3; bases outside the gene matches: 9.